This TCR beta chain was sequenced during a study of blood T cell repertoires in COVID-19. At the level of the study: COVID-19 samples collected from the United States, Italy and Spain covered acute and convalescent phases. Sample material is recorded as cDNA or gDNA derived from T cells, B-cell-depleted T cells, or PBMCs.

The CDR3 is 15 amino acids. Germline V CDR1 and CDR2: MGHRA, YSYEKL. The V gene lost 0 bases and the J gene lost 9 bases, with 14 bases spanning the gap. Original processing methods: Estimation of nucleated cell counts relied on the amplification of reference gene primers. This table comes from immunoSEQ multiplex PCR, and its TCRdb copy is limited to in-frame clones, with some not included. Clonal size and the V and J genes are those of that table, whereas D and trimming came from the DNA. This table holds about 98,000 clones, nearly 90% found once. The J gene is TRBJ2-2, the V gene TRBV4-1, with D hard to call. The specimen sequenced was peripheral blood. This TCR came from a man aged 45-65 years with active COVID-19. The CDR3 spells CASSQDVRFSRELFF. DNA of the CDR3: TGCGCCAGCAGCCAAGATGTTCGGTTTTCCCGGGAGCTGTTTTTT.